These T cell receptor beta chains were read from a single sample in a study of T cells in Graves' hyperthyroidism and ophthalmopathy. Via MiXCR, TCRdb re-called the multiplex PCR reads, giving one row per CDR3 protein. The data contain approximately 400,000 distinct CDR3 sequences, less than 15% of them singletons. The sample consisted of blood. The receptors were gathered from a man aged 30 to 45 with Graves' hyperthyroidism that later progressed to Graves' ophthalmopathy. Both conserved end residues are part of each CDR3. A D gene is named only where the DNA matches it firmly. The size field is filled for only some rows; it gives once, few, many or a size class.

.	TRBJ2-1	TRBV4-1	TRBD2	CASSGYAGGDEQFF	TGCGCCAGCAGCGGATACGCGGGGGGCGATGAGCAGTTCTTC
few	TRBJ2-2	TRBV6-1	.	CAIGRAYTGELFF	TGTGCCATAGGAAGGGCCTACACCGGGGAGCTGTTTTTT
few	TRBJ2-2	TRBV6-1	.	CASSSDRNTGELFF	TGTGCCAGCAGCTCGGACAGAAACACCGGGGAGCTGTTTTTT
.	TRBJ1-2	TRBV9	.	CASSVASGYGYTF	TGTGCCAGCAGCGTAGCTAGCGGCTATGGCTACACCTTC
many	TRBJ1-4	TRBV18	.	CASSPPSERVEKLFF	TGTGCCAGCTCACCACCGTCAGAAAGGGTTGAAAAACTGTTTTTT
.	TRBJ2-7	TRBV29-1	.	CSVETWSTYEQYF	TGCAGCGTTGAAACGTGGAGCACCTACGAGCAGTACTTC
.	TRBJ2-7	TRBV6-5	.	CASSYGDGSYEQYF	TGTGCCAGCAGTTACGGGGACGGATCCTACGAGCAGTACTTC
.	TRBJ2-1	TRBV20-1	TRBD1	CSAPLTGSSYNEQFF	TGCAGTGCTCCGCTGACAGGGAGCTCCTACAATGAGCAGTTCTTC
few	TRBJ1-6	TRBV4-1	.	CASSQLPGGLGYNSPLHF	TGCGCCAGCAGCCAACTCCCGGGTGGGCTCGGCTATAATTCACCCCTCCACTTT
.	TRBJ2-1	TRBV28	TRBD2	CASSLWPSGGTSYNEQFF	TGTGCCAGCAGTTTATGGCCTAGCGGGGGGACCTCCTACAATGAGCAGTTCTTC
many	TRBJ2-1	TRBV29-1	TRBD2	CSGGGGANEQFF	TGCAGCGGGGGCGGGGGGGCCAATGAGCAGTTCTTC
.	TRBJ2-1	TRBV6-1	.	CASSLLRGSYNEQFF	TGTGCCAGCAGCCTCTTGAGGGGCTCCTACAATGAGCAGTTCTTC
many	TRBJ2-5	TRBV7-3	.	CASSSVGETQYF	TGTGCCAGCAGCTCCGTGGGGGAGACCCAGTACTTC
many	TRBJ1-1	TRBV29-1	TRBD1	CSVSGTANTEAFF	TGCAGCGTGTCCGGGACAGCGAACACTGAAGCTTTCTTT
many	TRBJ1-2	TRBV28	.	CASRTGRSYGYTF	TGTGCCAGCAGGACGGGACGGTCTTATGGCTACACCTTC
few	TRBJ2-2	TRBV7-9	TRBD2	CASSFSPGRGEYTGELFF	TGTGCCAGCAGCTTTAGCCCCGGGAGGGGCGAATACACCGGGGAGCTGTTTTTT
.	TRBJ2-7	TRBV4-1	TRBD1	CASSHRTGSYEQYF	TGCGCCAGCAGCCATAGGACAGGTTCCTACGAGCAGTACTTC
many	TRBJ2-5	TRBV11-2	.	CASSLYRRETQYF	TGTGCCAGCAGCCTCTACCGGAGAGAGACCCAGTACTTC
many	TRBJ2-7	TRBV7-3	.	CASSLGLGDEQYF	TGTGCCAGCAGCTTAGGGCTCGGGGACGAGCAGTACTTC
.	TRBJ1-4	TRBV28	TRBD1	CASSSYIRDRARNEKLFF	TGTGCCAGCAGTTCCTACATACGGGACAGGGCAAGAAATGAAAAACTGTTTTTT
many	TRBJ1-2	TRBV11-1	.	CASSPRQAHSYGYTF	TGTGCCAGCAGCCCAAGACAGGCGCATAGCTATGGCTACACCTTC
few	TRBJ2-7	TRBV20-1	TRBD2	CSARISSGGPYEQYF	TGCAGTGCTAGAATTTCTAGCGGGGGCCCCTACGAGCAGTACTTC
many	TRBJ1-4	TRBV2	TRBD1	CASSEQGANEKLFF	TGTGCCAGCAGTGAACAGGGGGCTAATGAAAAACTGTTTTTT